This TCR beta chain emerged from a study of cytomegalovirus exposure and HLA in healthy donors. In regard to this clone: Its specificity is not known.

It was with 60 Vbeta and 13 Jbeta primers that the PCR ran. Data came from immunoSEQ multiplex PCR; TCRdb stores just in-frame clones and leaves some out. The profile shows fewer than 200,000 clones, about 81% of them singletons. Study findings and constraints: Later on, an analysis tied approximately 17,000 TCR beta sequences to HLA alleles at 0.05 false discovery rate. Reportedly, diagnosis of cytomegalovirus status by the classifier showed high specificity and sensitivity.

The CDR3 has 13 amino acids. V was clipped by 7 bases and J by 1 base, with 11 bases between them. The germline V gene encodes CDR1 ENHRY and CDR2 SYGVKD. The chain uses TRBV10-3 and TRBJ2-7; D remains ambiguous. Sequencing was performed on PBMCs. The source is a woman in her 30s in good health and CMV-seronegative. DNA for the CDR3: TGTGCCATCAAAAGGTCAGGTTCCTACGAGCAGTACTTC. Amino acids: CAIKRSGSYEQYF.